The 28 T cell receptor beta chains in this list originate from one sample, sequenced in a study of cytomegalovirus exposure and HLA in healthy donors. The PCR contained 60 Vbeta and 13 Jbeta primers. The data were produced by immunoSEQ multiplex PCR, yet TCRdb's version contains in-frame clones alone and is incomplete. The sample carries approximately 90,000 clones, about 74% recorded once. Source material: PBMCs. These receptors were obtained from a man aged 25 to 45 in good health and CMV-seronegative.

This chain links TRBV19 with TRBJ2-5, with 9 bases aligning to TRBD2. There are 14 residues in the CDR3. Per germline, CDR1 LNHDA and CDR2 SQIVND (reference sequence). Trimming took 7 bases from V and 5 from J; bases not matched to a gene: 8. The CDR3 region is CASTQAGGHETQYF. The CDR3 DNA reads as TGTGCCAGTACACAGGCGGGAGGGCACGAGACCCAGTACTTC. The full variable domain, its missing parts supplied by reference TRBV19 and TRBJ2-5, is DGGITQSPKYLFRKEGQNVTLSCEQNLNHDAMYWYRQDPGQGLRLIYYSQIVNDFQKGDIAEGYSVSREKKESFPLTVTSAQKNPTAFYLCASTQAGGHETQYFGPGTRLLVL.

The chain joins TRBV15 to TRBJ2-2; no clear D. The ends were cut back, 0 bases at V and 2 bases at J, with 7 bases in the middle. The CDR3 extends over 15 amino acids. CDR1 and CDR2 from the germline V gene are LNHNV and YYDKDF (reference sequence). The CDR3: CATSRDLTNTGELFF. CDR3 bases: TGTGCCACCAGCAGAGATCTGACTAACACCGGGGAGCTGTTTTTT.

The chain combines TRBV27 with TRBJ2-1; D gene uncertain. This CDR3 has 17 amino acids. The germline V gene has CDR1 MNHEY and CDR2 SMNVEV (reference sequence). V was shortened by 2 bases and J by 0 bases, with 14 bases between the two germline ends. The CDR3 here is CASSLRSVPGSYNEQFF. CDR3 nucleotides: TGTGCCAGCAGTTTAAGAAGCGTCCCCGGCTCCTACAATGAGCAGTTCTTC.

The chain has TRBV7-9 and TRBJ1-2; D is unclear. Deletions cut 2 bases from V and 2 bases from J, with 6 bases between. Per germline, CDR1 SEHNR and CDR2 FQNEAQ (reference sequence). The CDR3 loop spans 13 amino acids. The CDR3 here is CASSLRGNYGYTF. The CDR3, as DNA: TGTGCCAGCAGCTTACGCGGAAACTATGGCTACACCTTC.

The rearrangement links TRBV5-1 to TRBJ1-1; TRBD1 matches at 8 bases. The CDR3 runs to 15 residues. Germline V gene data show CDR1 as SGHRS and CDR2 as YFSETQ. The V and J ends lost 0 bases and 1 base, in that order; junction bases with no gene match: 2. Here the CDR3 DNA reads TGCGCCAGCAGCTTGGGGGGACAGGCGAACACTGAAGCTTTCTTT. Encoded protein: CASSLGGQANTEAFF.

The chain recombines TRBV5-1 with TRBJ1-4; 9 bases are a match to TRBD1. Trimming cost V 2 bases and J 10 bases; bases outside gene matches: 18. The CDR3 extends over 18 amino acids. CDR1 and CDR2 from the germline V gene are SGHRS and YFSETQ. The CDR3 DNA is TGCGCCAGCAGCTTTCAAGACAGGGGGGCTGGGGAACGAGGAAAACTGTTTTTT. This translates into CASSFQDRGAGERGKLFF.

This chain links TRBV25-1 with TRBJ2-3; 8 bases align to TRBD1. CDR1 and CDR2 from the germline V gene are MGHDK and SYGVNS. V lost 5 bases, J lost 4 bases, and 8 bases stayed unmatched. The CDR3 spans 15 residues. The CDR3 coding sequence is TGTGCCAGCAGTCGAGCACAGGGGGTATCAGATACGCAGTATTTT. Protein product: CASSRAQGVSDTQYF. Variable domain in full (rest from reference TRBV25-1 and TRBJ2-3): EADIYQTPRYLVIGTGKKITLECSQTMGHDKMYWYQQDPGMELHLIHYSYGVNSTEKGDLSSESTVSRIRTEHFPLTLESARPSHTSQYLCASSRAQGVSDTQYFGPGTRLTVL.

V gene TRBV7-9 combines with J gene TRBJ1-5; 8 nucleotides agree with TRBD1. J was trimmed by 2 bases and V by 5 bases; bases with no gene match: 5. The CDR3 is 15 amino acids. CDR1 is SEHNR and CDR2 is FQNEAQ in the germline V gene (reference sequence). The CDR3 loop is CASSAGGEGNQPQHF. CDR3 sequence (DNA): TGTGCCAGCAGCGCAGGGGGCGAGGGCAATCAGCCCCAGCATTTT.

This rearrangement joins TRBV7-2 to TRBJ2-4; no firm D call. The germline V gene has CDR1 SGHTA and CDR2 FQGNSA. The CDR3 spans 14 residues. Trimming shortened V by 1 base and J by 5 bases, and 9 bases separated the two germline ends. CDR3 in DNA: TGTGCCAGCAGCTTAGACGCTAGACAAAACATTCAGTACTTC. Translating gives CASSLDARQNIQYF. The whole variable domain, filled in from reference TRBV7-2 and TRBJ2-4, reads GAGVSQSPSNKVTEKGKDVELRCDPISGHTALYWYRQSLGQGLEFLIYFQGNSAPDKSGLPSDRFSAERTGGSVSTLTIQRTQQEDSAVYLCASSLDARQNIQYFGAGTRLSVL.

This clone was detected a few times. The chain combines TRBV5-1 with TRBJ2-3; D call uncertain. Per the germline V gene, CDR1 is SGHRS and CDR2 is YFSETQ. CDR3 length: 14 residues. Deletions cut 0 bases from V and 5 bases from J, with 10 bases between. In DNA, the CDR3 is TGCGCCAGCAGCTTGGAGGCAGGTTTAGATACGCAGTATTTT. It yields the protein CASSLEAGLDTQYF.

J is TRBJ1-1 and V is TRBV4-3; D possibly corresponds to TRBD1 (6 bases). CDR1 and CDR2 (germline): LGHNA, YSLEER. This CDR3 comprises 15 residues. Trimming shortened V by 0 bases and J by 5 bases, and 13 bases separated the two germline ends. The CDR3 DNA is TGCGCCAGCAGCCAAGATCTACAGGGCAGGACTGAAGCTTTCTTT. It specifies CASSQDLQGRTEAFF.

The chain is built from TRBV7-8 and TRBJ2-3, with 7 bases fitting TRBD2. There are 13 residues in the CDR3. V was clipped by 2 bases and J by 6 bases; unmatched bases: 2. The germline CDR1 and CDR2 sequences are SGHVS and FQNEAQ. The CDR3 loop reads CASSLLRGDTQYF. Here the CDR3 DNA reads TGTGCCAGCAGCTTATTGCGGGGGGATACGCAGTATTTT.

This chain links TRBV2 with TRBJ2-7, with TRBD2 matching over 8 bases. J was trimmed by 3 bases and V by 1 base; bases with no gene match: 14. CDR1 SNHLY and CDR2 FYNNEI come from the germline V gene. This CDR3 is built from 18 residues. CDR3 sequence: CASSEGRASGRSGYEQYF. In DNA form, the CDR3 reads TGTGCCAGCAGTGAAGGTAGGGCTAGCGGGCGGTCCGGCTACGAGCAGTACTTC.

The chain recombines TRBV4-1 with TRBJ2-3; TRBD2 aligns across 10 bases. This CDR3 is 16 amino acids long. Trimming took 4 bases from V and 2 from J; bases not matched to a gene: 6. Germline assignment: CDR1 MGHRA and CDR2 YSYEKL. The CDR3 DNA reads TGCGCCAGCAGCCGTCGAGCGGGGGGGCTCACAGATACGCAGTATTTT. Amino acid sequence: CASSRRAGGLTDTQYF.

The chain has TRBV5-1 and TRBJ1-1, with TRBD1 matching over 8 bases. The CDR3 is made up of 13 amino acids. Germline loops: CDR1 SGHRS, CDR2 YFSETQ. After removal of 4 bases from V and 5 bases from J, the junction contained 4 bases not matched to a gene. Written as DNA, the CDR3 is TGCGCCAGCAGCCATGGACAGGGAACTGAAGCTTTCTTT. Its translation is CASSHGQGTEAFF.

This clone was found a few times. The V and J genes are TRBV4-2 and TRBJ2-7; 9 nucleotides agree with TRBD2. The CDR3 length is 17 residues. Germline V gives CDR1 LGHNA, CDR2 YNFKEQ. Losses at the gene ends were 0 bases for V and 0 bases for J; bases not matched to a gene: 6. The CDR3 DNA is TGTGCCAGCAGCCAAGATCTCAGCGGGGGGACCTCCTACGAGCAGTACTTC. This gives the protein CASSQDLSGGTSYEQYF.

The chain links TRBV28 to TRBJ1-5; TRBD1 matches at 8 bases. The CDR3 sequence is 15 residues long. Germline CDR1 reads MDHEN; CDR2 reads SYDVKM. V shed 5 bases, J shed 2 bases, and the junction held 5 bases outside the gene matches. In DNA, the CDR3 is TGTGCCAGCAGTCCCCAGGGACAGGGCAATCAGCCCCAGCATTTT. This gives the protein CASSPQGQGNQPQHF.

The gene calls are TRBV27 and TRBJ2-2, with TRBD2 matching 10 bases. CDR1 and CDR2 from the germline V gene are MNHEY and SMNVEV (reference sequence). Trimming took 6 bases from V and 0 from J; bases not matched to a gene: 7. The CDR3 is made up of 17 amino acids. The CDR3 coding sequence is TGTGCCAGCAGAAAAAGACTAGCGGGTTCGAACACCGGGGAGCTGTTTTTT. Protein: CASRKRLAGSNTGELFF.

The V and J genes are TRBV2 and TRBJ1-5, with D possibly matching TRBD1 (5 bases). Germline V gene data show CDR1 as SNHLY and CDR2 as FYNNEI. The ends were cut back, 4 bases at V and 1 base at J, with 14 bases in the middle. The CDR3 totals 16 residues. The chain's CDR3 is CASSVFGGESNQPQHF. The CDR3 DNA follows: TGTGCCAGCAGTGTGTTTGGGGGGGAAAGCAATCAGCCCCAGCATTTT. The full variable domain, completed using reference TRBV2 and TRBJ1-5, is EPEVTQTPSHQVTQMGQEVILRCVPISNHLYFYWYRQILGQKVEFLVSFYNNEISEKSEIFDDQFSVERPDGSNFTLKIRSTKLEDSAMYFCASSVFGGESNQPQHFGDGTRLSIL.

This clone is medium-sized (0.01 to 0.1%). This same CDR3 is encoded by further DNA sequences in the sample. V and J are TRBV5-4 and TRBJ2-4; the match to TRBD1 covers 9 bases. This CDR3 contains 16 residues. The germline V gene encodes CDR1 SGHNT and CDR2 YYREEE (reference sequence). Trimming at V came to 4 bases and at J to 1 base, leaving 6 bases not matched to a gene. The CDR3 nucleotides read TGTGCCAGCAGCCGGGACAGGGCCGGTGCCAAAAACATTCAGTACTTC. Translation gives CASSRDRAGAKNIQYF.

V and J are TRBV29-1 and TRBJ2-3; 12 positions match TRBD2. The CDR3 has 13 amino acids. CDR1 and CDR2 from the germline V gene are SQVTM and ANQGSEA. Unmatched junction bases numbered 3, after V lost 6 bases and J lost 5 bases. The CDR3 nucleotides read TGCAGCGTCCTGGGACTAGCGGGAGATACGCAGTATTTT. Protein: CSVLGLAGDTQYF.

This clone turned up a few times. The chain combines TRBV28 with TRBJ1-5, with D tentatively TRBD1 (5 bases). CDR3 size: 13 residues. Trimming pared 6 bases from V and 6 bases from J, leaving 12 bases between. Germline assignment: CDR1 MDHEN and CDR2 SYDVKM. In DNA form, the CDR3 reads TGTGCCAGCAGCTCTGACAGTGCTCAGCCCCAGCATTTT. It specifies CASSSDSAQPQHF.

This clone has only a few counts. The chain carries TRBV7-2 and TRBJ2-1; TRBD1 matches 8 bases. Trimming took 4 bases from V and 15 from J; bases not matched to a gene: 8. Per germline, CDR1 SGHTA and CDR2 FQGNSA. CDR3 size: 12 residues. The CDR3 reads CASSYTGTGLFF. The DNA of the CDR3 is TGTGCCAGCAGCTATACCGGGACAGGTTTGTTCTTC. Looking up the rest from reference TRBV7-2 and TRBJ2-1 gives the full variable domain: GAGVSQSPSNKVTEKGKDVELRCDPISGHTALYWYRQSLGQGLEFLIYFQGNSAPDKSGLPSDRFSAERTGGSVSTLTIQRTQQEDSAVYLCASSYTGTGLFFGPGTRLTVL.

This clone was detected only a few times. The rearrangement links TRBV7-6 to TRBJ1-4, with D unresolved. CDR3 length: 13 residues. The germline V gene has CDR1 SGHVS and CDR2 FNYEAQ. Between the trimmed V and J ends, which lost 10 bases and 5 bases, there was a span of 14 bases. The CDR3 DNA reads TGTGCCACCAATCGAGGCCCAAATGAAAAACTGTTTTTT. This codes for CATNRGPNEKLFF. The complete variable domain, with remaining parts taken from reference TRBV7-6 and TRBJ1-4, reads GAGVSQSPRYKVTKRGQDVALRCDPISGHVSLYWYRQALGQGPEFLTYFNYEAQQDKSGLPNDRFSAERPEGSISTLTIQRTEQRDSAMYRCATNRGPNEKLFFGSGTQLSVL.

Worth noting for this clone: The sample holds other DNA sequences that translate to the same CDR3. The CDR3, as DNA: TGTGCCAGTAGCTGGGACAGAGTGAACACCGGGGAGCTGTTTTTT. Amino acid sequence: CASSWDRVNTGELFF. V is TRBV28 and J is TRBJ2-2, with 7 bases that match TRBD1. V lost 9 bases, J lost 1 base, and 8 bases stayed unmatched. Germline CDR1 and CDR2: MDHEN and SYDVKM. The CDR3 runs to 15 residues.

This chain joins TRBV7-6 and TRBJ1-3; 7 positions match TRBD1. V lost 1 base to trimming and J lost 3 bases; unmatched junction nucleotides: 9. CDR3 length: 17 residues. From germline, CDR1 is SGHVS and CDR2 FNYEAQ. Written as DNA, the CDR3 is TGTGCCAGCAGCTTAGAGCCAACAGGGGAATATGGAAACACCATATATTTT. It yields the protein CASSLEPTGEYGNTIYF.

Here the CDR3 reads CASSSEARRQYF. In nucleotides, the CDR3 is TGTGCCAGCAGTTCCGAAGCCCGAAGGCAGTACTTC. The chain is built from TRBV11-2 and TRBJ2-7; D is unresolved. V was cut by 6 bases and J by 9 bases, with 15 bases left in between. Looked up from germline, CDR1 is SGHAT and CDR2 is FQNNGV. This CDR3 has 12 amino acids.

This clone was found a few times. The chain links TRBV29-1 to TRBJ2-3; D might be TRBD2 (5 bases). The CDR3 consists of 15 residues. CDR1 and CDR2 from the germline V gene are SQVTM and ANQGSEA. Trimming removed 6 bases from V and 0 bases from J, with 16 bases in between. Here the CDR3 reads CSVQVRAASTDTQYF. Written as DNA, the CDR3 is TGCAGCGTCCAGGTGCGGGCGGCTAGCACAGATACGCAGTATTTT.